These 28 T cell receptor beta chains were sequenced from one sample in a study of post-analysis software for immune sequencing data. General study points: Compared with controls, patients had more of about five TRBV segments, including TRBV5-6, TRBV5-1 and TRBV20-1.

Prepared TCR beta cDNA libraries contained unique molecular identifiers. TCRdb analysed the PCR reads with MiXCR anew, one entry per CDR3 protein. The sample lists some 890,000 distinct CDR3 sequences, approximately 57% seen once, with about 4.8% in the top ten. Their target antigens are unknown. The sequencing input was blood. These receptor sequences come from a girl aged 5 to 17 with multiple sclerosis.

The gene calls are TRBV29-1 and TRBJ2-7; maybe TRBD1 (5 bases). V dropped 5 bases and J dropped 5 bases, with 13 bases sitting between them. Germline CDR1 and CDR2: SQVTM and ANQGSEA. This CDR3 spans 12 amino acids. The CDR3 nucleotides are TGCAGCGTTCGCAGACAGAACAACGAGCAGTACTTC. Its translation is CSVRRQNNEQYF.

The CDR3 DNA reads as TGCGCCAGCACGTACTTCCCGAGCACAGATACGCAGTATTTT. This codes for CASTYFPSTDTQYF. The rearrangement uses TRBV5-1 and TRBJ2-3; D ambiguous. CDR3 length equals 14 residues. The V gene's germline CDR1 is SGHRS and CDR2 YFSETQ. Trimming stripped 6 bases from V and 0 bases from J, with 11 bases between.

This clonotype was counted only a few times. This chain uses TRBV20-1 with TRBJ1-2; 7 nucleotides align to TRBD1. CDR3 size: 13 residues. Germline CDR1 reads DFQATT; CDR2 reads SNEGSKA (reference sequence). V was clipped by 2 bases and J by 4 bases; unmatched bases: 4. The CDR3, as DNA: TGCAGTGCTAGACCAGGGGGTTCCTATGGCTACACCTTC. Protein: CSARPGGSYGYTF.

This clonotype has just a few counts. The gene calls are TRBV10-1 and TRBJ2-7, with 7 bases matching TRBD1. This CDR3 region has 15 residues. V gave up 0 bases and J gave up 2 bases; unmatched junction bases: 4. Germline assignment: CDR1 WNHNN and CDR2 SYGVQD (reference sequence). The CDR3 DNA reads as TGCGCCAGCAGTGAGTCCCCTCAGGGGGCCTACGAGCAGTACTTC. Its translation is CASSESPQGAYEQYF.

The chain carries TRBV29-1 and TRBJ2-5; D is undetermined. The germline V gene encodes CDR1 SQVTM and CDR2 ANQGSEA. Trimming removed 4 bases from V and 5 bases from J, with 5 bases in between. The CDR3 is made up of 10 amino acids. This CDR3 reads CSVGDETQYF. In DNA, the CDR3 is TGCAGCGTTGGGGATGAGACCCAGTACTTC.

This clonotype was seen ten or more times. The chain employs TRBV14 and TRBJ2-1; D gene ambiguous. CDR1 is SGHDN, CDR2 FVKESK, per germline. Trimming removed 4 bases from V and 8 bases from J, with 18 bases in between. The CDR3 extends over 15 amino acids. CDR3 bases: TGTGCCAGCAGCCGCCGAGAACCTCGGATAGATGAGCAGTTCTTC. Amino acids: CASSRREPRIDEQFF.

The rearrangement uses TRBV20-1 and TRBJ1-6; D is undetermined. CDR3 size: 17 residues. Germline values: CDR1 DFQATT, CDR2 SNEGSKA (reference sequence). Trimming removed 0 bases from V and 0 bases from J, with 12 bases in between. In DNA form, the CDR3 reads TGCAGTGCTAGAGATCCCACCGGCAGCTCCTATAATTCACCCCTCCACTTT. It yields the protein CSARDPTGSSYNSPLHF.

The genes are TRBV6-1 and TRBJ2-1; D is unclear. Germline V lookup: CDR1 MNHNS, CDR2 SASEGT. V shed 6 bases and J shed 0 bases, with 12 bases lying between them. There are 15 residues in the CDR3. This CDR3 is CASRIWVSSYNEQFF. CDR3 in DNA: TGTGCCAGCAGAATCTGGGTTAGCTCCTACAATGAGCAGTTCTTC.

The rearrangement uses TRBV20-1 and TRBJ2-5; possibly TRBD2 for D (5 bases). This CDR3 has 13 amino acids. Trimming pared 3 bases from V and 5 bases from J, leaving 13 bases between. Germline V CDR1 and CDR2: DFQATT, SNEGSKA (reference sequence). The DNA for the CDR3 is TGCAGTGCTAGCCCTCTAGCCGGGGAGACCCAGTACTTC. Encoded protein: CSASPLAGETQYF.

Only a few counts were recorded for this clonotype. V and J are TRBV3-1 and TRBJ2-5; no firm D call. The end of the DNA is better explained by TRBJ2-7, so the J call may be wrong. Per germline, CDR1 LGHDT and CDR2 YNNKEL (reference sequence). The CDR3 has 15 amino acids. The CDR3 DNA sequence: TGTGCCAGCAGCCAGCCCGGACGGTCCCCCTACGAGCAGTACTTC. Translation gives CASSQPGRSPYEQYF.

Turning to this clonotype: One junction end disagrees with the germline gene, perhaps due to a read error. This chain's CDR3 is CSSSLDWAEAFF. Here the CDR3 DNA reads TGTTCCAGCAGCTTAGATTGGGCTGAAGCTTTCTTT. J is TRBJ1-1 and V is TRBV7-9; D uncertain. The CDR3 runs to 12 residues. Per germline, CDR1 SEHNR and CDR2 FQNEAQ (reference sequence).

V is TRBV4-1 and J is TRBJ1-2; D is unclear. From germline, CDR1 is MGHRA and CDR2 YSYEKL. Trimming took 10 bases from V and 4 from J, leaving 19 bases between them. This CDR3 is built from 14 residues. The CDR3 reads CATRGWESSYGYTF. The CDR3 nucleotides are TGCGCCACCCGCGGCTGGGAAAGTAGCTATGGCTACACCTTC.

This clonotype was seen only a few times. The rearrangement joins TRBV5-1 to TRBJ2-7; 8 bases map to TRBD1. Matching the DNA end better, TRBJ2-1 makes the J call doubtful. CDR1 and CDR2 from the germline V gene are SGHRS and YFSETQ. This CDR3 has 14 amino acids. CDR3 sequence (DNA): TGCGCCAGCAGCCACGGACAGGGTAAAGATGAGCAGTTCTTC. This encodes CASSHGQGKDEQFF.

This clonotype was seen a handful of times. This chain uses TRBV11-1 with TRBJ2-7; possible D gene TRBD1, 6 bases. Germline V gene lookup returns CDR1 SGHAT and CDR2 FQDESV (reference sequence). Between the trimmed V and J ends, which lost 0 bases and 4 bases, there was a span of 13 bases. The CDR3 length is 15 residues. As DNA, the CDR3 is TGTGCCAGCAGCTTAGCCGACGGACAGATATACGAGCAGTACTTC. Its translation is CASSLADGQIYEQYF. The whole variable domain, filled in from reference TRBV11-1 and TRBJ2-7, reads EAEVAQSPRYKITEKSQAVAFWCDPISGHATLYWYRQILGQGPELLVQFQDESVVDDSQLPKDRFSAERLKGVDSTLKIQPAELGDSAMYLCASSLADGQIYEQYFGPGTRLTVT.

The CDR3 reads CASSQIVTQQAETQYF. The CDR3 bases are TGTGCCAGCAGCCAAATAGTAACTCAACAAGCGGAGACCCAGTACTTC. This chain connects TRBV14 to TRBJ2-7, with D unclear. The closer fit of TRBJ2-5 to the DNA end suggests the J call may be wrong. Germline lookup yields CDR1 SGHDN and CDR2 FVKESK. This CDR3 spans 16 amino acids.

The V call is TRBV5-1, the J call TRBJ2-1; 7 bases are shared with TRBD2. V shed 4 bases and J 3 bases; nucleotides not matched to a gene: 13. Germline CDR1 SGHRS, CDR2 YFSETQ. CDR3 size: 17 residues. The CDR3 DNA sequence: TGCGCCAGCAGCGCCTCTCTTGCGGGGGTCGGCTACAATGAGCAGTTCTTC. The encoded protein is CASSASLAGVGYNEQFF.

The V call is TRBV4-2, the J call TRBJ1-6; D is possibly TRBD1 (5 bases). Germline CDR1 and CDR2: LGHNA and YNFKEQ. Between the trimmed V and J ends, which lost 3 bases and 10 bases, there was a span of 22 bases. The CDR3 is made up of 17 amino acids. The CDR3: CASSHFPGEGTRSPLHF. The CDR3, as DNA: TGTGCCAGCAGCCACTTCCCCGGTGAAGGGACTCGCTCACCCCTCCACTTT.

In its sample, this clonotype was seen a few times. This chain links TRBV5-5 with TRBJ1-1; D call uncertain. CDR1 is SGHKS, CDR2 YYEKEE, per germline (reference sequence). V lost 0 bases, J lost 4 bases, and 13 bases lay in between. The CDR3 length is 15 residues. CDR3 sequence: CASSLGPRGFTEAFF. In nucleotides, the CDR3 is TGTGCCAGCAGCTTGGGCCCAAGAGGGTTCACTGAAGCTTTCTTT.

The chain uses TRBV21-1 and TRBJ1-5; the D call of TRBD1 is as the table states it, not checked on the DNA. TRBV21-1 is a listed pseudogene. CDR3 length: 14 amino acids. The CDR3 here is CASTRRSRNQPQHF. The DNA for the CDR3 is TGTGCCAGCACCCGGAGGAGTCGAAATCAGCCCCAGCATTTT.

The CDR3 nucleotides are TGTGCCAGCAGCCCCCGGGGGTGGCTGGGTCAAAAACTGTTTTTT. As protein: CASSPRGWLGQKLFF. The chain is built from TRBV7-8 and TRBJ1-4, with a tentative D call TRBD1 (5 bases). In germline, CDR1 is SGHVS, CDR2 FQNEAQ. CDR3 length: 15 residues. Trimming cost V 5 bases and J 9 bases, with 19 bases left between them.

V usage is TRBV27 and J usage is TRBJ1-2; 8 positions agree with TRBD1. This CDR3 comprises 16 residues. Trimming at V came to 6 bases and at J to 0 bases, leaving 9 bases not matched to a gene. Germline V CDR1 and CDR2: MNHEY, SMNVEV (reference sequence). The CDR3 nucleotides are TGTGCCAGCAGCTCCCCAGGGGGCTACCCTAACTATGGCTACACCTTC. Amino acids: CASSSPGGYPNYGYTF.

This clonotype was detected only a few times. The chain carries TRBV10-3 and TRBJ2-7; 8 positions match TRBD1. Matching the DNA end better, TRBJ2-5 makes the J call doubtful. This CDR3 has 15 residues. Per germline, CDR1 ENHRY and CDR2 SYGVKD. CDR3 amino acids: CAISLTGDAGETQYF. CDR3 nucleotide sequence: TGTGCCATCAGCCTGACAGGGGACGCGGGAGAGACCCAGTACTTC.

J is TRBJ2-7 and V is TRBV2, with D unclear. The germline V and J ends were trimmed by 1 base and 1 base, with 8 bases remaining between them. In germline, CDR1 is SNHLY, CDR2 FYNNEI. The CDR3 extends over 14 amino acids. CDR3 protein: CASSEVSPSYEQYF. CDR3 DNA sequence: TGTGCCAGCAGTGAAGTGAGCCCGTCCTACGAGCAGTACTTC.

The rearrangement joins TRBV3-1 to TRBJ2-7; possibly TRBD1 or TRBD2 for D (5 bases each). CDR1 is LGHDT, CDR2 YNNKEL, per germline (reference sequence). The CDR3 runs to 15 residues. V was pared by 1 base and J by 1 base, with 11 bases between. This CDR3 reads CASSQVGRGSYEQYF. DNA for the CDR3: TGTGCCAGCAGCCAAGTGGGACGGGGTTCCTACGAGCAGTACTTC.

There are a few counts of this clonotype. The chain uses TRBV7-9 and TRBJ2-7; TRBD1 matches at 9 bases. Germline CDR1 reads SEHNR; CDR2 reads FQNEAQ (reference sequence). CDR3 length: 15 residues. Trimming at V came to 1 base and at J to 0 bases, leaving 1 base not matched to a gene. The CDR3 loop is CASSLDRGHSYEQYF. DNA of the CDR3: TGTGCCAGCAGCTTAGACAGGGGGCACTCCTACGAGCAGTACTTC.

This clonotype was detected a few times. V and J are TRBV2 and TRBJ1-2; D remains ambiguous. The CDR3 runs 11 residues. V was cut by 6 bases and J by 7 bases, with 9 bases left in between. Germline V gene sequence: CDR1 SNHLY, CDR2 FYNNEI. The CDR3 DNA is TGTGCCAGCAGATTAGGGTTTGGCTACACCTTC. Translated: CASRLGFGYTF.

The chain uses TRBV3-1 and TRBJ2-5; D is tentatively TRBD1 or TRBD2 (5 bases each). Between the trimmed V and J ends, which lost 3 bases and 2 bases, there was a span of 16 bases. CDR3 length equals 16 residues. Germline CDR1 LGHDT, CDR2 YNNKEL (reference sequence). For the CDR3, the DNA is TGTGCCAGCAGCCACGCCCTCGGGACGTATCAAGAGACCCAGTACTTC. It translates to CASSHALGTYQETQYF.

This clonotype was observed a few times. The rearrangement joins TRBV27 to TRBJ2-5, with 9 bases that match TRBD1. J lost 5 bases, V lost 1 base, and 8 bases had no gene match. In germline, CDR1 is MNHEY, CDR2 SMNVEV (reference sequence). The CDR3 sequence is 16 residues long. CDR3 sequence (DNA): TGTGCCAGCAGTTTATTAGGACAGGGGTTCAAGGAGACCCAGTACTTC. It translates to CASSLLGQGFKETQYF.